The TCR beta chain under discussion was sequenced for a study of shared clonotypes between healthy human individuals. General study points: Represented diversity, genetic and exposure-history alike, was limited by few donors.

Unsorted samples relied on about 90 million PBMCs, which served as the source of genomic DNA. This CDR3 comprises 15 residues. Germline V gene sequence: CDR1 MNHEY, CDR2 SVGAGI. V was clipped by 6 bases and J by 2 bases, with 17 bases between them. Ten immunoSEQ deep assay plates held the unsorted PBMC DNA. TCRdb keeps only in-frame clones here, not all; method: immunoSEQ multiplex PCR. The sample carries about 480,000 clones, 75% to 80% recorded once. On this clone: No antigen is known for it.

The TCR comes from a woman in her forties in good health. Some clones in this sample may be carry-over from other donors' samples. The chain employs TRBV6-5 and TRBJ2-7; D perhaps matches TRBD2 (5 bases). The sequencing sample was made of PBMCs. Written as DNA, the CDR3 is TGTGCCAGCAGCTCAGAAGGAGGCCTTCCCTACGAGCAGTACTTC. As protein: CASSSEGGLPYEQYF.